A selection of T cell receptor beta chains follows, all from one sample in a study of cytotoxic CD8 clonotypes in ibrutinib-treated CLL. Assay: immunoSEQ multiplex PCR; the TCRdb copy retains only in-frame clones and omits some. The sample lists some 200,000 clones, 70% seen once, with about 6.2% in the top ten. The sample in question was PBMCs, obtained after 12 months of ibrutinib treatment. The origin of the receptors is a human donor with chronic lymphocytic leukemia. The CDR3 runs from the conserved cysteine through the conserved F or W. A D gene is named only where the DNA matches it firmly.

CASSLGVPDEQFF TRBJ2-1 . TRBV5-4
CASSPRRTGELFF TRBJ2-2 . TRBV11-2
CASSLGHSNQPQHF TRBJ1-5 . TRBV28
CASTSPRRGTNYGYTF TRBJ1-2 . TRBV27
CASSEVIPAKGGYTF TRBJ1-2 . TRBV6-1
CASNLERVGGGYTF TRBJ1-2 . TRBV6-1
CAWGAQGGHGYTF TRBJ1-2 . TRBV30
CASSLGALAVQETQYF TRBJ2-5 . TRBV5-1
CASSSRDRGTDTQYF TRBJ2-3 TRBD1 TRBV5-6
CASSLWGAEQFF TRBJ2-1 . TRBV28
CASSETGVREKLFF TRBJ1-4 TRBD1 TRBV6-1
CASSYGGATNEKLFF TRBJ1-4 . TRBV6-5
CASSLTGGGSPLHF TRBJ1-6 . TRBV7-3
CASSENYPGGSPYTYNEQFF TRBJ2-1 TRBD2 TRBV6-4
CAWMDNTNQPQHF TRBJ1-5 . TRBV30
CASSQDGGLARDTGELFF TRBJ2-2 TRBD2 TRBV14
CAWSRGNYEQYF TRBJ2-7 . TRBV30
CASSEKNREFF TRBJ2-1 . TRBV2
CASSLRRQGANTEAFF TRBJ1-1 . TRBV7-9
CASSVVSGNSYNEQFF TRBJ2-1 . TRBV9
CASSQKGQGSHGYTF TRBJ1-2 TRBD1 TRBV18
CASRGQGADTQYF TRBJ2-3 TRBD1 TRBV6-4
CASRPQLAGGHNEQFF TRBJ2-1 TRBD2 TRBV11-2
CASSYTRDSKTNF TRBJ2-7 . TRBV6-5
CASSPVGGLGYTF TRBJ1-2 TRBD1 TRBV18
CASSIAGAGLSGAIEAFF TRBJ1-1 . TRBV19